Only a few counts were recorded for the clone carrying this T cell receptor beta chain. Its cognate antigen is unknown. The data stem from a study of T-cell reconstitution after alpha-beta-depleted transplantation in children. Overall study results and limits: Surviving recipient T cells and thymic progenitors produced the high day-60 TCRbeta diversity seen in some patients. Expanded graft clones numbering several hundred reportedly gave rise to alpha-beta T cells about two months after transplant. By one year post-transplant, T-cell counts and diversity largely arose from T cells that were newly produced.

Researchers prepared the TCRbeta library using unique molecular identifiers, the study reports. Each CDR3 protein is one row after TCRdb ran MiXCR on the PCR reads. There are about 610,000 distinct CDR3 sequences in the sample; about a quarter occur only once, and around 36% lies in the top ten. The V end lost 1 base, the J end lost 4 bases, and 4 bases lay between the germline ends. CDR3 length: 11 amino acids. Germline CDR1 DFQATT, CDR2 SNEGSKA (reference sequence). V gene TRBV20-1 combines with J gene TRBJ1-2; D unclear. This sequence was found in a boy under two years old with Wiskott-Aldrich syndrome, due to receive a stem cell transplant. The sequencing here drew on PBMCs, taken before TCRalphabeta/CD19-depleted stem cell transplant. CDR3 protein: CSARGTYGYTF. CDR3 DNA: TGCAGTGCTAGAGGGACCTATGGCTACACCTTC.